The 10 T cell receptor beta chains below all came from one sample that was sequenced in a study of breast tumors, draining lymph nodes, adjacent tissues. TCRdb itself ran the multiplex PCR reads through MiXCR, one entry per CDR3 protein. The sample has more than 80,000 distinct CDR3 sequences, 30% seen once. Samples came from axillary lymph nodes draining the breast cancer. Sample: axillary lymph node tissue. Receptors were obtained from a female donor with breast cancer. Some clones in this sample may be carry-over from other donors' samples.

This clonotype has ten or more counts. This sequence joins TRBV4-3 and TRBJ1-2; D unclear. V lost 1 base and J 4 bases, leaving 13 bases between the germline ends. CDR1 and CDR2 (germline): LGHNA, YSLEER. This CDR3 contains 15 residues. This chain's CDR3 is CASSQGSGVAYGYTF. CDR3 in DNA: TGCGCCAGCAGCCAAGGTTCCGGGGTGGCCTATGGCTACACCTTC.

In the case of this clonotype: A clone one base away is much larger, so this may be a read error. The chain combines TRBV20-1 with TRBJ2-1; D uncertain. The CDR3 extends over 14 amino acids. CDR1 and CDR2 from the germline V gene are DFQATT and SNEGSKA (reference sequence). The CDR3 sequence is CSARAMNSHNEQFF. CDR3 nucleotide sequence: TGCAGTGCTAGGGCTATGAACTCCCACAATGAGCAGTTCTTC.

This clonotype appeared many times. The chain links TRBV29-1 to TRBJ2-7; perhaps TRBD2 as D (5 bases). Looked up from germline, CDR1 is SQVTM and CDR2 is ANQGSEA. CDR3 size: 15 residues. V was clipped by 1 base and J by 1 base, with 14 bases between them. CDR3 residues: CSVEVPEGPSYEQYF. CDR3 in DNA: TGCAGCGTTGAAGTCCCCGAGGGTCCTTCCTACGAGCAGTACTTC.

This clonotype was recorded at least ten times. The V gene is TRBV2, the J gene TRBJ2-5, with D unclear. V gave up 5 bases and J gave up 7 bases, with 20 bases separating them. CDR1 is SNHLY and CDR2 is FYNNEI in the germline V gene. The CDR3 is 15 residues long. The CDR3 coding sequence is TGTGCCAGCAGTATCCCGGGCCTTATACCAGGGACCCAGTACTTC. Translating gives CASSIPGLIPGTQYF.

This clonotype was detected many times. The rearrangement joins TRBV13 to TRBJ1-1; no firm D call. The CDR3 spans 11 residues. With 5 bases removed from V and 0 bases from J, the gap between germline ends came to 1 base. Germline V gene data show CDR1 as PRHDT and CDR2 as FYEKMQ (reference sequence). In nucleotides, the CDR3 is TGTGCCAGCAGCATGAACACTGAAGCTTTCTTT. Its protein product is CASSMNTEAFF. Together with reference TRBV13 and TRBJ1-1, the CDR3 gives the full variable domain: AAGVIQSPRHLIKEKRETATLKCYPIPRHDTVYWYQQGPGQDPQFLISFYEKMQSDKGSIPDRFSAQQFSDYHSELNMSSLELGDSALYFCASSMNTEAFFGQGTRLTVV.

A note on this clonotype: An end of the junction differs from the germline gene, which may be a read error. The rearrangement uses TRBV9 and TRBJ2-1; D is tentatively TRBD1 or TRBD2 (5 bases each). The CDR3 covers 18 residues. Germline lookup yields CDR1 SGDLS and CDR2 YYNGEE. The CDR3 protein is CASSVVGGRASSSNGQFF. The CDR3 region has the DNA TGTGCCAGCAGCGTAGTTGGGGGACGGGCAAGCTCCTCCAATGGGCAGTTCTTC.

A word on this clonotype: Germline is not matched at one junction end, which may reflect a read error. The V call is TRBV12-3 or TRBV12-4, the J call TRBJ2-5, with D perhaps TRBD2 (5 bases). The CDR3 runs to 13 residues. CDR3 nucleotides: TGTGGCAGCAGTCACGGGCGAGGGGAGACCCAGTACTTC. Amino acid sequence: CGSSHGRGETQYF.

This clonotype was seen ten or more times. The CDR3 loop is CASSLVSSGQRSSYNEQFF. The CDR3 DNA is TGTGCCAGCAGCTTAGTGTCTAGCGGGCAGAGAAGCTCCTACAATGAGCAGTTCTTC. The chain combines TRBV7-8 with TRBJ2-1, with 8 bases that match TRBD2. The V gene's germline CDR1 is SGHVS and CDR2 FQNEAQ. The CDR3 spans 19 residues. V shed 1 base and J 0 bases; nucleotides not matched to a gene: 11.

A few counts support this clonotype. The genes are TRBV7-9 and TRBJ2-3, with D perhaps TRBD2 (5 bases). Germline CDR1 and CDR2: SEHNR and FQNEAQ (reference sequence). Trimming removed 4 bases from V and 7 bases from J, with 15 bases in between. The CDR3 is 14 amino acids. CDR3 amino acids: CASSSGLPPHTQYF. Written as DNA, the CDR3 is TGTGCCAGCAGCTCCGGACTCCCCCCCCATACGCAGTATTTT.

This clonotype was seen at least ten times. The V call is TRBV12-5, the J call TRBJ2-1, with 14 bases identical to TRBD2. The germline CDR1 and CDR2 sequences are LGHNT and FRNRAP. The CDR3 extends over 20 amino acids. V was pared by 5 bases and J by 0 bases, with 12 bases of the junction left unmatched. The CDR3 DNA follows: TGTGCTAGTGGTACCGGGACTAGCGGGGGTTCCTTCTCCTCCTACAATGAGCAGTTCTTC. It codes for CASGTGTSGGSFSSYNEQFF.